Listed below are T cell receptor beta chains from one sample, sequenced in a study of T cells in Graves' hyperthyroidism and ophthalmopathy. TCRdb ran MiXCR on the multiplex PCR reads and lists one entry per CDR3 protein. The sample holds approximately 49,000 distinct CDR3 sequences; approximately 50% are singletons and the top ten take 34%. The sample was peripheral blood or thyroid tissue (not recorded which). These TCRs come from a man between 18 and 29 years old with Graves' hyperthyroidism. CDR3s include the opening cysteine and the closing phenylalanine or tryptophan. A D gene is named only where the DNA matches it firmly. Not all rows give a size; the values are once, few, many and, for expanded clones, a class.

j_call	d_call	clone_size	v_call	cdr3_nt	cdr3_aa
TRBJ1-2	-	-	TRBV7-9	TGTGCCAGCAGCTTGGCCCACACCTTC	CASSLAHTF
TRBJ1-2	TRBD1	-	TRBV2	TGTGCCAGCAGTCACGGGACAGTCTATGGCTACACCTTC	CASSHGTVYGYTF
TRBJ1-1	-	many	TRBV20-1	TGCAGTGCTTCTCGGGACCCACGGGCTGAAGCTTTCTTT	CSASRDPRAEAFF
TRBJ1-1	-	-	TRBV11-1	TGTGCCAGCAGAAAGCATATTCAGGCTATTAAGAACACTGAAGCTTTCTTT	CASRKHIQAIKNTEAFF
TRBJ1-4	-	many	TRBV6-6	TGTGCCAGCAGTCGCAGTGGGGGGCTGGATGAAAAACTGTTTTTT	CASSRSGGLDEKLFF
TRBJ2-5	-	many	TRBV9	TGTGCCAGCAGCGGAGGGGGGTACCAAGAGACCCAGTACTTC	CASSGGGYQETQYF
TRBJ2-7	-	many	TRBV7-9	TGTGCCAGCAGCCCCCGGGCCTCCCCTTCGAGGCTCTACGAGCAGTACTTC	CASSPRASPSRLYEQYF
TRBJ2-5	TRBD2	-	TRBV20-1	TGCAGTGCTAGAGAACATACCTGGACTAGCGGGATGAGGACCCAGTACTTC	CSAREHTWTSGMRTQYF
TRBJ2-5	-	-	TRBV25-1	TGTGCCAGCAGCCCAGGGCGGCAACAAGAGACCCAGTACTTC	CASSPGRQQETQYF
TRBJ1-2	-	-	TRBV7-2	TGTGCTAGCAGCTTAACAGGTGGCTGCACCTTC	CASSLTGGCTF
TRBJ1-1	-	-	TRBV15	TGTGCCACCAGCAGAGGTGACGGGCTGGGGACGCCTGAAGCTTTCTTT	CATSRGDGLGTPEAFF
TRBJ2-5	-	many	TRBV7-9	TGTGCCAGCAGCTTAGGAGTCGGAAAACAAGAGACCCAGTACTTC	CASSLGVGKQETQYF
TRBJ2-6	TRBD1	-	TRBV4-2	TGTGCCAGCAGCGCTCGGACAGGCTCAGGGGCCAACGTCCTGACTTTC	CASSARTGSGANVLTF
TRBJ2-5	TRBD2	few	TRBV7-9	TGTGCCAGCAGCTGGACTAGCGGGAGAGGTGAGACCCAGTACTTC	CASSWTSGRGETQYF
TRBJ1-1	-	many	TRBV11-2	TGTGCCAGCAGCTTAGCAGGGGACACTGAAGCTTTCTTT	CASSLAGDTEAFF
TRBJ2-7	-	many	TRBV6-2/TRBV6-3	TGTGCCAGCAGTCGGCCGGGGGGCGTTTTACACGAGCAGTACTTC	CASSRPGGVLHEQYF
TRBJ1-1	-	many	TRBV20-1	TGCAGTGCCCACCGCTCCGGGACATTGAACACTGAAGCTTTCTTT	CSAHRSGTLNTEAFF
TRBJ1-1	-	-	TRBV5-1	TGCGCCAGCAGCTTTGGGCGGGGGTCCGCTGAAGCTTTCTTT	CASSFGRGSAEAFF
TRBJ2-7	TRBD2	-	TRBV7-2	TGTGCCAGCAGCTTAGGACCAGCGGGAGGGACCTACGAGCAGTACTTC	CASSLGPAGGTYEQYF